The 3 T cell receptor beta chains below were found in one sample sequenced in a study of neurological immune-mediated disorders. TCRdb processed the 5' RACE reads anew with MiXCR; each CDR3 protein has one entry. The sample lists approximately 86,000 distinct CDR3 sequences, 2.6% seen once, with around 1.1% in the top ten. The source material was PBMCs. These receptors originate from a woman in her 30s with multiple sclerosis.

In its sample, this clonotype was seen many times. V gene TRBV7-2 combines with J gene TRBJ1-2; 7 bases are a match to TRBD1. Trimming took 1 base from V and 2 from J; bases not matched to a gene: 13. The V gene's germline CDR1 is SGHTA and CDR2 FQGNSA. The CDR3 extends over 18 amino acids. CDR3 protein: CASSLVGTVGLTNYGYTF. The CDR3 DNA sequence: TGTGCCAGCAGCTTAGTGGGGACAGTGGGGCTCACGAACTATGGCTACACCTTC.

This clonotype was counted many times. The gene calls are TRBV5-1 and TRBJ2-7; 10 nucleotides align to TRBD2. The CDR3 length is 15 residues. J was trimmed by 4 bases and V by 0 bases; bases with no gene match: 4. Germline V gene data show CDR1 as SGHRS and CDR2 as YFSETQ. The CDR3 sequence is CASSLEAGGPYEQYF. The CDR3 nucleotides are TGCGCCAGCAGCTTGGAAGCGGGAGGGCCTTACGAGCAGTACTTC.

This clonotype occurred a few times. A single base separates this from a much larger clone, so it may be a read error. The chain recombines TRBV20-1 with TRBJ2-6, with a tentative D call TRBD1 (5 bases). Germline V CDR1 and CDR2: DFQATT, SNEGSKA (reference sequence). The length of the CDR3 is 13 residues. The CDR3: CSASVSGAKVLTF. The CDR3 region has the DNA TGCAGTGCTAGCGTCTCTGGGGCCAAAGTCCTGACTTTC.